These T cell receptor beta chains were read from a single sample in a study of cytotoxic CD8 clonotypes in ibrutinib-treated CLL. The method was immunoSEQ multiplex PCR; TCRdb's version includes in-frame clones alone and lacks a portion of them. Among around 140,000 clones listed, more than 75% were seen once. The material was PBMCs, obtained after 24 months of ibrutinib treatment. These receptors originate from a human donor with chronic lymphocytic leukemia. Both conserved end residues are part of each CDR3. A D gene is named only where the DNA matches it firmly. The listing skips clone size in some rows; elsewhere it reads once, few, many or a size class.

J | V | D | size | DNA | CDR3
TRBJ2-7 | TRBV27 | NA | NA | TGTGCCAGCAGTTTCGGGCAGGCCTACGAGCAGTACTTC | CASSFGQAYEQYF
TRBJ1-2 | TRBV7-3 | NA | few | TGTGCCAGCAGCTTTGCCGGGACTGCCGGCTACACCTTC | CASSFAGTAGYTF
TRBJ2-5 | TRBV5-1 | TRBD2 | few | TGCGCCAGCAGCCGAGTACTAGCGGGGGGCCAAGAGACCCAGTACTTC | CASSRVLAGGQETQYF
TRBJ2-5 | TRBV6-5 | TRBD1 | NA | TGTGCCAGCAGTTACCCCGGACAGGGACAGACCCAGTACTTC | CASSYPGQGQTQYF
TRBJ1-5 | TRBV6-5 | NA | NA | TGTGCCAGCAGTTACGAAAACCATCAGCCCCAGCATTTT | CASSYENHQPQHF
TRBJ2-7 | TRBV5-5 | NA | once | TGTGCCAGCAGCTTGGTTGGGGCGGCCCTCGACGAGCAGTACTTC | CASSLVGAALDEQYF
TRBJ1-1 | TRBV6-5 | NA | NA | TGTGCCAGCAGCACGGACCGGAACACTGAAGCTTTCTTT | CASSTDRNTEAFF
TRBJ2-1 | TRBV18 | NA | NA | TGTGCCAGCTCACCGTGGGAGGATGAGCAGTTCTTC | CASSPWEDEQFF
TRBJ1-2 | TRBV30 | NA | once | TGTGCCTGGACCGCGACAGGATACTATGGCTACACCTTC | CAWTATGYYGYTF
TRBJ2-2 | TRBV5-6 | NA | NA | TGTGCCAGCAGCTTGGGCAGGGAGGTGGCCGGGGAGCTGTTTTTT | CASSLGREVAGELFF
TRBJ2-7 | TRBV29-1 | NA | NA | TGCAGCGTTGGGGGGAGCTCCTACGAGCAGTACTTC | CSVGGSSYEQYF
TRBJ2-5 | TRBV5-1 | TRBD1 | NA | TGCGCCAGCAGCTTGGGGACAGGGGGCGGAGAGACCCAGTACTTC | CASSLGTGGGETQYF
TRBJ2-2 | TRBV30 | TRBD2 | NA | TGTGCCTGGAGTGGGTGGACTAGCGGCAACACCGGGGAGCTGTTTTTT | CAWSGWTSGNTGELFF